The TCR beta chain described here comes from a study of blood T cell repertoires in COVID-19. Some clones are missing from TCRdb's copy, which holds only in-frame ones; the method was immunoSEQ multiplex PCR. The data show around 190,000 clones, roughly 87% seen once. This CDR3 comprises 14 residues. V was shortened by 2 bases and J by 7 bases, with 14 bases between the two germline ends. Germline values: CDR1 SGHTA, CDR2 FQGTGA. This clonotype was sampled from a man aged 18 to 29 with acute COVID-19. This chain connects TRBV7-3 to TRBJ2-5, with a weak D call TRBD1 (5 bases). The sequenced sample consisted of PBMCs or T cells enriched from blood (not recorded which). The CDR3 sequence: CASSLDETVRTQYF. The CDR3 DNA reads TGTGCCAGCAGCTTAGACGAGACAGTGAGGACCCAGTACTTC.